This T cell receptor (beta chain) originates from a study of regulatory T cells in long-lasting Graves disease. Per germline, CDR1 SGHRS and CDR2 YFSETQ. The CDR3 runs 14 residues. Trimming removed 4 bases from V and 9 bases from J; junction bases left unmatched: 7. Indicated time point: newly diagnosed GD, antithyroid drugs for less than 3 months. RNA from PBMCs was the source of the TCR library. Arm-PCR of CDR3 regions with iRepertoire HTBI primers generated TCR beta libraries. As originally analysed: The samples included around 60 TRBV and 14 TRBJ segments. MiXCR, run by TCRdb on the multiplex PCR reads, gives a single entry per CDR3 protein. None of the V and J calls come from the authors' own analysis; TCRdb made them. This table has 560,000 or so distinct CDR3 sequences, more than 15% appearing once. This clonotype was recorded many times. The same data also went into a second study, on T cells in Graves' hyperthyroidism and ophthalmopathy. That publication notes: The study defined stable Graves' hyperthyroidism as no ophthalmopathy progression within 18 months. With the HTBI primer set, the TCR CDR3 went through a first round of RT-PCR.

The J gene is TRBJ2-4, the V gene TRBV5-1, with 10 positions matching TRBD1. This TCR came from a man in his late teens or twenties with Graves disease. This sample comprised peripheral blood mononuclear cells (PBMCs), obtained at new diagnosis, from a patient treated with antithyroid drugs. CDR3 residues: CASSPGQGQAIQYF. The CDR3 DNA sequence: TGCGCCAGCAGCCCGGGACAGGGGCAAGCCATTCAGTACTTC. The variable domain in full, completed from reference TRBV5-1 and TRBJ2-4, reads KAGVTQTPRYLIKTRGQQVTLSCSPISGHRSVSWYQQTPGQGLQFLFEYFSETQRNKGNFPGRFSGRQFSNSRSEMNVSTLELGDSALYLCASSPGQGQAIQYFGAGTRLSVL.